This TCR beta chain was sequenced in a study of blood T cell repertoires in COVID-19 (dated by TCRdb to 2020 to 2022). Broadly, across the study: Collaborator samples came from the United States, Italy and Spain and covered acute and convalescent phases of COVID-19. The material from the prospective study consisted of cDNA or gDNA derived from T cells, B-cell-depleted T cells, or PBMCs. The repertoires were made available in a free public database intended to serve as a resource for research on the immune response to SARS-CoV-2. Sample metadata almost always included a de-identified subject ID, COVID-19 status, age in years and sex. Deeply sampled blood TCRbeta repertoires from subjects exposed to, actively infected with, or recovered from COVID-19 were included in the dataset. Where HLA class I and class II types were available, the types were taken from metadata supplied by the sample provider, not from assay-based typing. The samples were drawn from two sources: the first 160 participants of the ongoing ImmuneRACE study, and about 1,300 subjects contributed by 6 global collaborators. Overall study results and their limits: The amount of clinical and demographic metadata varied by source and participant and was provided uncurated.

V is clipped by 3 bases and J by 10 bases, and the sequence between their germline boundaries is 10 bases long. The CDR3 goes from the cysteine to the phenylalanine over 12 residues. CDR3 DNA is the only sequence kept; it has 36 bases, read in frame from the first base. CDR1 is given as LGHDT and CDR2 as YNNKEL, both from the germline V gene (reference sequence). TCRbeta CDR3 regions were amplified from genomic DNA using the immunoSEQ Assay, a bias-controlled multiplex PCR. As for the authors' bioinformatics: Nucleated cell counts per sample were estimated from amplification of reference gene primers within the assay. To quantify the absolute abundance of each unique TCRbeta CDR3 rearrangement, sequence reads were collapsed and filtered. For each sample, productive Simpson clonality was calculated as the square root of Simpson's diversity index over productive rearrangements. TCRdb holds this immuneACCESS table with in-frame rearrangements only. Some clones are missing; in checked studies, unresolved V genes explain under half, and the rest has no known cause. For V, J and clone size, that table is used; D and trimming come from the DNA. The sample records 120,000 to 150,000 clones, 87% of which are singletons. The top ten hold 3.5% to 5.5% of the sample.

Each collaborating institution followed its own protocols to collect whole blood in K2EDTA tubes. For TCRbeta analysis, collaborators shipped samples as frozen whole blood, isolated PBMCs, or DNA extracted from either of those sample types. Remarks on this clone: The antigen it recognizes is unknown. Per-base quality was not reported, and no clone a single base away is much larger than it.

This clonotype originated in a woman aged 40 to 49 with acute or convalescent COVID-19. Sample: peripheral blood. The V gene is TRBV3-1 (or the pseudogene TRBV3-2) and the J gene is TRBJ2-1; TRBD2 could be the D gene, as 6 bases match. CDR3 protein: CASSQDRGEQFF. The DNA sequence is as follows: TGTGCCAGCAGCCAGGACCGGGGGGAGCAGTTCTTC.